The 2 T cell receptor beta chains reported below all come from one sample, sequenced in a study of response to subunit inactivated influenza vaccine. One entry per CDR3 protein, called by TCRdb with MiXCR from the RT-PCR reads. The sample consists of more than 450,000 distinct CDR3 sequences, about 12% of them appearing once. Here the sequenced sample was PBMCs from blood, taken on the day of vaccination. These receptors were collected from a man in his forties or fifties who received an inactivated influenza vaccine.

CDR3 loop: CASSLALRKKETQYF. The CDR3, as DNA: TGTGCCAGCAGTTTAGCGTTAAGAAAGAAAGAGACCCAGTACTTC. V gene TRBV12-3 or TRBV12-4 combines with J gene TRBJ2-5, with D hard to call. V was trimmed by 0 bases and J by 3 bases, leaving 11 bases between them. This CDR3 has 15 residues.

The chain is built from TRBV27 and TRBJ2-7; D is unclear. Germline V gives CDR1 MNHEY, CDR2 SMNVEV (reference sequence). This CDR3 is built from 17 residues. V was trimmed by 1 base and J by 0 bases, leaving 16 bases between them. The CDR3: CASSLLPPQVSSYEQYF. The CDR3 nucleotides are TGTGCCAGCAGTTTATTGCCCCCGCAGGTGAGCTCCTACGAGCAGTACTTC.